Included here is one TCR beta chain sequence, with context. This clone's antigen is unknown. Base qualities are not provided; no much larger clone lies one nucleotide away. TCRbeta CDR3 regions were amplified from genomic DNA by means of the immunoSEQ Assay, a bias-controlled multiplex PCR. The authors' analysis ran thus. The number of nucleated cells in each sample was estimated by amplification of reference gene primers within the assay. To quantify the absolute abundance of each unique TCRbeta CDR3 rearrangement, sequence reads were collapsed and filtered. For each sample, productive Simpson clonality was calculated as the square root of Simpson's diversity index over productive rearrangements. TCRdb's version of the immuneACCESS table is confined to in-frame rearrangements and falls short of the full clone set. An unresolved V gene accounts for under half of the shortfall where checked; the remainder is of unknown origin. The V and J calls and clone size were taken over from that table, and D and trimming were inferred from the DNA. The sample includes roughly 250,000 clones, with approximately 82% observed a single time. The ten biggest clones cover 4.9% of the sample.

A distance of 17 bases separates the germline ends of V and J, which lose 4 bases and 4 bases respectively. The CDR3 measures 15 amino acids from cysteine to phenylalanine. Here the CDR3 DNA is all that survives: 45 bases in frame from base 1. The germline V gene supplies CDR1 SGHDT and CDR2 YYEEEE. Each collaborating institution followed its own protocols to collect whole blood in K2EDTA tubes. Collaborator samples were shipped for TCRbeta analysis as frozen whole blood, isolated PBMCs, or DNA extracted from either sample type. These data belong to a study of blood T cell repertoires in COVID-19 (dated by TCRdb to 2020 to 2022). The study in broad terms: Samples from collaborators originated in the United States, Italy and Spain and spanned both the acute and convalescent phases of COVID-19. The prospective study material was composed of cDNA or gDNA derived from T cells, B-cell-depleted T cells, or PBMCs. The samples were drawn from two sources: the first 160 participants of the ongoing ImmuneRACE study, and over 950 subjects contributed by 6 global collaborators. Deeply sampled blood TCRbeta repertoires from subjects exposed to, actively infected with, or recovered from COVID-19 were included in the dataset. The repertoires were released in a freely available public database intended as a resource for research on the immune response to SARS-CoV-2. The sample metadata nearly always contained a de-identified subject ID, COVID-19 status, age in years and sex. Where available, HLA class I and class II types were obtained from metadata supplied by the sample provider rather than from assay-based typing.

The paper as a whole reports these results and caveats: How much clinical and demographic metadata was included differed by source and by participant, and the metadata was provided uncurated.

The receptor's source is a woman aged 80 or over with active or convalescent COVID-19. Recombination connected TRBV5-6 to TRBJ1-1, with TRBD1 perhaps the D gene, on 5 matching bases. The sample taken for sequencing was peripheral blood. The CDR3 in this case is CASSPGPPGGTEAFF. The DNA is as follows: TGTGCCAGCAGCCCAGGGCCCCCCGGCGGCACTGAAGCTTTCTTT.